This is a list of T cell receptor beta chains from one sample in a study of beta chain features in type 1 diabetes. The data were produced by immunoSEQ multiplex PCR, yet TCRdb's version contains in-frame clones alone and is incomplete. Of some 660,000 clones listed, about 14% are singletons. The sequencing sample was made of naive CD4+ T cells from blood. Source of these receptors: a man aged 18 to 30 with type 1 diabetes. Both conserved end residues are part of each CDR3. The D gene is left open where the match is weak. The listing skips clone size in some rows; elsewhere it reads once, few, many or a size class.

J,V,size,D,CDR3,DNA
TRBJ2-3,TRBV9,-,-,CASSQQGPTDTQYF,TGTGCCAGCAGCCAACAGGGTCCCACAGATACGCAGTATTTT
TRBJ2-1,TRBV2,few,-,CASSEEVSDNEQFF,TGTGCCAGCAGTGAAGAGGTTAGCGACAATGAGCAGTTCTTC
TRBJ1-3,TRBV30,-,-,CAWSVDGISGNTIYF,TGTGCCTGGAGTGTAGACGGAATCTCTGGAAACACCATATATTTT
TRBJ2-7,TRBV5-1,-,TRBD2,CASSLGGGSFGDEQYF,TGCGCCAGCAGCTTGGGAGGCGGGAGTTTCGGCGACGAGCAGTACTTC
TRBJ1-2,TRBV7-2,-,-,CASSLNGGYTF,TGTGCCAGCAGCTTAAACGGTGGCTACACCTTC
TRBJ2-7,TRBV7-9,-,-,CASSLGDEQYF,TGTGCCAGCAGCTTAGGGGACGAGCAGTACTTC
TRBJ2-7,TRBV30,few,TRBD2,CAWSPPGLADNTYEQYF,TGTGCCTGGAGTCCCCCGGGACTAGCCGATAATACCTACGAGCAGTACTTC
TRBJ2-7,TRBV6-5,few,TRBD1,CASSYVGQGYEQYF,TGTGCCAGCAGTTACGTGGGACAGGGATACGAGCAGTACTTC
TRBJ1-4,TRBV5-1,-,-,CASSLTSTNEKLFF,TGCGCCAGCAGCTTGACCTCAACTAATGAAAAACTGTTTTTT
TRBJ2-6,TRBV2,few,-,CASRQGSGANVLTF,TGTGCCAGCAGACAGGGATCTGGGGCCAACGTCCTGACTTTC
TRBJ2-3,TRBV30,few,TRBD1,CAWNRGQGGADTQYF,TGTGCCTGGAATCGGGGACAGGGCGGCGCAGATACGCAGTATTTT
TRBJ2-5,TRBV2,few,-,CASNRLTGSETQYF,TGTGCCAGCAACCGCCTTACAGGGTCCGAGACCCAGTACTTC
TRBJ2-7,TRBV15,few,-,CATSRDVGRGLEQYF,TGTGCCACCAGCAGAGATGTAGGGAGAGGGCTCGAGCAGTACTTC
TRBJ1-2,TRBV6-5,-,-,CASSPREGHNYGYTF,TGTGCCAGCAGTCCCCGAGAGGGGCATAACTATGGCTACACCTTC
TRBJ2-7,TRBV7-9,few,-,CASSPMVSSYEQYF,TGTGCCAGCAGCCCCATGGTGAGCTCCTACGAGCAGTACTTC
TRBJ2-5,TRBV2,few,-,CASRQNQETQYF,TGTGCCAGCAGACAGAACCAAGAGACCCAGTACTTC
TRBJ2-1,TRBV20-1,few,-,CSARFSDEQFF,TGCAGTGCTAGGTTCAGCGATGAGCAGTTCTTC
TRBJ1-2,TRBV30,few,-,CAWSAPGAGYTF,TGTGCCTGGAGTGCGCCGGGGGCTGGCTACACCTTC
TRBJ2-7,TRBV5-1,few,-,CASSSTGSEQYF,TGCGCCAGCAGCTCAACAGGGTCCGAGCAGTACTTC
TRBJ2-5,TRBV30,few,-,CAWSVWGHSSGETQYF,TGTGCCTGGAGTGTGTGGGGACACTCCTCGGGAGAGACCCAGTACTTC
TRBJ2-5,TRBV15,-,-,CATSSWGGRRLVQETQYF,TGTGCCACCAGCAGTTGGGGCGGGCGGCGACTTGTACAAGAGACCCAGTACTTC
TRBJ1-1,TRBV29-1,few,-,CSAAGPRGGIAFF,TGCAGCGCCGCCGGGCCTCGGGGCGGTATAGCTTTCTTT
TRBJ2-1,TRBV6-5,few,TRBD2,CASSRTSVSYNEQFF,TGTGCCAGCAGCCGGACTAGCGTGTCCTACAATGAGCAGTTCTTC
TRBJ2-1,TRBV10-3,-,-,CAIKREQGNEQFF,TGTGCCATCAAACGGGAGCAAGGGAATGAGCAGTTCTTC
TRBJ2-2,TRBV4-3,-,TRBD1,CASSPGQGANTGELFF,TGCGCCAGCAGCCCCGGACAGGGGGCGAACACCGGGGAGCTGTTTTTT
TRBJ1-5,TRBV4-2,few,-,CASSQEPGPNQPQHF,TGTGCCAGCAGCCAAGAGCCCGGGCCAAATCAGCCCCAGCATTTT
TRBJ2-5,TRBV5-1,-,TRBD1,CASSTGQGWETQYF,TGCGCCAGCAGCACAGGACAGGGATGGGAGACCCAGTACTTC
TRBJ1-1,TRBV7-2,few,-,CASSLVGENTEAFF,TGTGCCAGCAGCTTAGTCGGTGAGAACACTGAAGCTTTCTTT
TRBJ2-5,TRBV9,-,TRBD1,CASSRSPGGLETQYF,TGTGCCAGCAGCAGATCACCAGGGGGCTTAGAGACCCAGTACTTC
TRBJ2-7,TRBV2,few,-,CASSEGSGRAGYEQYF,TGTGCCAGCAGTGAAGGGTCGGGCAGGGCAGGCTACGAGCAGTACTTC
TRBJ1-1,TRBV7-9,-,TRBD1,CASSSIPGQGPMNTEAFF,TGTGCCAGCAGCAGCATACCCGGACAGGGACCCATGAACACTGAAGCTTTCTTT
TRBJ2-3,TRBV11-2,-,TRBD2,CASSSLAGIDTQYF,TGTGCCAGCAGCTCCCTAGCGGGAATAGATACGCAGTATTTT
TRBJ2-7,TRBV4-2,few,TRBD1,CASSLGQGGYEQYF,TGTGCCAGCAGCCTGGGACAGGGTGGATACGAGCAGTACTTC
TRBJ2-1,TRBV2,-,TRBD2,CASSTLGLGVGEQFF,TGTGCCAGCAGTACGCTGGGACTAGGCGTGGGTGAGCAGTTCTTC
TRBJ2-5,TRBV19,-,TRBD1,CASSLRRTGQETQYF,TGTGCCAGTAGTTTGAGGAGGACAGGCCAAGAGACCCAGTACTTC
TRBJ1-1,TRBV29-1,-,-,CSVEKTRLNTEAFF,TGCAGCGTAGAAAAGACAAGGTTGAACACTGAAGCTTTCTTT